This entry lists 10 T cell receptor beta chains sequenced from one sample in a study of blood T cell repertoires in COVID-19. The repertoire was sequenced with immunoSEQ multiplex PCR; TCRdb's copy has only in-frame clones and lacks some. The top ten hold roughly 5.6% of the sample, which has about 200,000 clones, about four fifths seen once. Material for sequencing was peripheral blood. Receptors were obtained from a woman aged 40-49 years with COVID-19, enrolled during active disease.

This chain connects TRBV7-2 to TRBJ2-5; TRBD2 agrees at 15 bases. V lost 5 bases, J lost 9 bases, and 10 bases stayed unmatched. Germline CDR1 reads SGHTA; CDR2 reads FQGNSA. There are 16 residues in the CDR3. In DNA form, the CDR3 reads TGTGCCAGCAGCCTGTGGACTAGCGGGGGGGGCCAGGCCCAGTACTTC. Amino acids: CASSLWTSGGGQAQYF.

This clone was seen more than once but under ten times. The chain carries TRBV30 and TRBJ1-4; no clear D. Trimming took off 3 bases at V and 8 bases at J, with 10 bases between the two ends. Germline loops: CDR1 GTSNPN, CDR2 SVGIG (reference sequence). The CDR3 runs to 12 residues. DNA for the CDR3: TGTGCCTGGAGCGGGAGTGGGGAAAAACTGTTTTTT. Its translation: CAWSGSGEKLFF.

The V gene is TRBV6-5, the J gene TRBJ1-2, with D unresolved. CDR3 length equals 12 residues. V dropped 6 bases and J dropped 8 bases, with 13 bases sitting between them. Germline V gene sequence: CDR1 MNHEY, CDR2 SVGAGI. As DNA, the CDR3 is TGTGCCAGCAGCCCGCCGGCGGGGGGCTACACCTTC. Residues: CASSPPAGGYTF.

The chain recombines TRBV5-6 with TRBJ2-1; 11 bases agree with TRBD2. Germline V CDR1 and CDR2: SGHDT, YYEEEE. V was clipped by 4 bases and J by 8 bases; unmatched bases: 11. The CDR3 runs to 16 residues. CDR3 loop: CASSPGLAVGLDEQFF. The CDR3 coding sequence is TGTGCCAGCAGCCCGGGACTAGCGGTCGGCTTAGATGAGCAGTTCTTC.

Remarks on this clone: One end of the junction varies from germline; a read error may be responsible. CDR3 nucleotides: TGCAGCGTTAAAGAGGGCAACCCCTATAGCAATCAGCCCCAGCATTTT. Amino acids: CSVKEGNPYSNQPQHF. The chain employs TRBV29-1 and TRBJ1-5, with unresolved D. The V gene's germline CDR1 is SQVTM and CDR2 ANQGSEA. CDR3 size: 16 residues. Based on the CDR3 plus reference TRBV29-1 and TRBJ1-5, the full variable domain is SAVISQKPSRDICQRGTSLTIQCQVDSQVTMMFWYRQQPGQSLTLIATANQGSEATYESGFVIDKFPISRPNLTFSTLTVSNMSPEDSSIYLCSVKEGNPYSNQPQHFGDGTRLSIL.

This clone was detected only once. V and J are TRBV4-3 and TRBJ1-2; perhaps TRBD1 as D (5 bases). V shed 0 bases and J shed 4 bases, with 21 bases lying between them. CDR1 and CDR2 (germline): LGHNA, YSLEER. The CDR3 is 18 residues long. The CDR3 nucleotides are TGCGCCAGCAGCCAAGATGTTCAGTTGCAGGGCAAGGTCTATGGCTACACCTTC. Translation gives CASSQDVQLQGKVYGYTF.

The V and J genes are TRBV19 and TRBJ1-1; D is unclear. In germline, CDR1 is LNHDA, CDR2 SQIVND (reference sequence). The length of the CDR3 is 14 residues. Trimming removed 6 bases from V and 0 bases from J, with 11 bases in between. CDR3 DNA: TGTGCCAGTAGGTCTAACGGTCTGAACACTGAAGCTTTCTTT. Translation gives CASRSNGLNTEAFF.

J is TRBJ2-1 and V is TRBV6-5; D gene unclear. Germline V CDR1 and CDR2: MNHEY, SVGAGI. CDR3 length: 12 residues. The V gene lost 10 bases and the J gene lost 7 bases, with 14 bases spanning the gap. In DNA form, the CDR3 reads TGTGCCACCGCCCGAATCGGGAATGAGCAGTTCTTC. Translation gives CATARIGNEQFF.

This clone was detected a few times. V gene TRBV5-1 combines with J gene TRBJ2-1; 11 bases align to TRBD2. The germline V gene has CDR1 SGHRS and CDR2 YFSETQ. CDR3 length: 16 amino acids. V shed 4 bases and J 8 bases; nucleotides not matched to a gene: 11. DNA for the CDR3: TGCGCCAGCAGCAGGACCTTAGCGGGAGGGCGGGATGAGCAGTTCTTC. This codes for CASSRTLAGGRDEQFF.

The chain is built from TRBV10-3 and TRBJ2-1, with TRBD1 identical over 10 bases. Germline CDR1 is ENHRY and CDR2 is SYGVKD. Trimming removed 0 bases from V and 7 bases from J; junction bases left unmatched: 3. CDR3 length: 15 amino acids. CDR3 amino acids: CAISESGQGWNEQFF. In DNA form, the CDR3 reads TGTGCCATCAGTGAGTCGGGACAGGGGTGGAATGAGCAGTTCTTC.